The 28 T cell receptor beta chains presented below share a single source sample, sequenced in a study of blood T cell repertoires in COVID-19. Profiled with immunoSEQ multiplex PCR; TCRdb holds only in-frame clones, not every one. The table shows 280,000 or so clones, with around nine tenths occurring only once. Sequenced material: PBMCs or T cells enriched from blood (not recorded which). Every receptor here comes from a woman between 45 and 60 years old who had been exposed to COVID-19.

A remark on this clone: Other DNA sequences in the same sample also yield this CDR3. The chain carries TRBV3-1 (or the pseudogene TRBV3-2) and TRBJ2-4; D is perhaps TRBD1 (6 bases). Trimming left V 6 bases short and J 5 bases short, with 8 bases between. This CDR3 spans 12 amino acids. Germline V gene data show CDR1 as LGHDT and CDR2 as YNNKEL (reference sequence). Here the CDR3 reads CASSRQENIQYF. The CDR3 DNA sequence: TGTGCCAGCAGTCGACAGGAAAACATTCAGTACTTC.

This clone was seen once. The chain is built from TRBV28 and TRBJ2-7; D call uncertain. The CDR3 totals 13 residues. Germline CDR1 MDHEN, CDR2 SYDVKM. V shed 10 bases and J shed 3 bases, with 16 bases lying between them. The CDR3 is CATTRSHRYEQYF. CDR3 sequence (DNA): TGTGCCACCACTCGTAGCCACCGCTACGAGCAGTACTTC.

The chain uses TRBV18 and TRBJ2-3; 8 bases are shared with TRBD2. With 3 bases clipped from V and 2 bases from J, the junction kept 22 bases outside the gene matches. Germline loops: CDR1 KGHSH, CDR2 LQKENI. CDR3 length: 21 residues. CDR3 DNA: TGTGCCAGCTCACCCATCGCGTCACATTCAACTAGCGGTCTTACCACAGATACGCAGTATTTT. Translation: CASSPIASHSTSGLTTDTQYF.

The chain links TRBV5-1 to TRBJ1-2; perhaps TRBD1 as D (5 bases). CDR3 length: 14 residues. Germline values: CDR1 SGHRS, CDR2 YFSETQ. V was clipped by 0 bases and J by 6 bases, with 12 bases between them. In nucleotides, the CDR3 is TGCGCCAGCAGCTTGGAAGGGGTTGGCAATGGCTACACCTTC. Protein: CASSLEGVGNGYTF.

CDR3 residues: CASFLTGITKNIQYF. The CDR3 bases are TGTGCCAGCTTTCTCACAGGGATCACCAAAAACATTCAGTACTTC. The chain links TRBV21-1 to TRBJ2-4; the table's D call, TRBD1, was not checked against the DNA. TRBV21-1 represents a pseudogene. The CDR3 is 15 amino acids.

This rearrangement joins TRBV9 to TRBJ1-2, with D perhaps TRBD1 (5 bases). Germline V gene sequence: CDR1 SGDLS, CDR2 YYNGEE. The V and J ends lost 3 bases and 8 bases respectively, with 11 bases between them. The CDR3 length is 12 residues. The CDR3 coding sequence is TGTGCCAGCAGCGCGACGACAGTGGGCTACACCTTC. This codes for CASSATTVGYTF. Drawing the rest from reference TRBV9 and TRBJ1-2, the complete variable domain is DSGVTQTPKHLITATGQRVTLRCSPRSGDLSVYWYQQSLDQGLQFLIQYYNGEERAKGNILERFSAQQFPDLHSELNLSSLELGDSALYFCASSATTVGYTFGSGTRLTVV.

A few counts support this clone. The V gene is TRBV5-6, the J gene TRBJ1-5; 7 positions agree with TRBD1. Germline V gene data show CDR1 as SGHDT and CDR2 as YYEEEE. V was pared by 3 bases and J by 0 bases, with 12 bases of the junction left unmatched. The CDR3 is 18 residues long. CDR3 bases: TGTGCCAGCAGCTCAGGGACAGCCGCTGATTTTAGCAATCAGCCCCAGCATTTT. As protein: CASSSGTAADFSNQPQHF. Complete variable domain (other parts from reference TRBV5-6 and TRBJ1-5): DAGVTQSPTHLIKTRGQQVTLRCSPKSGHDTVSWYQQALGQGPQFIFQYYEEEERQRGNFPDRFSGHQFPNYSSELNVNALLLGDSALYLCASSSGTAADFSNQPQHFGDGTRLSIL.

This chain links TRBV3-1 (or the pseudogene TRBV3-2) with TRBJ2-3; D not certain. The ends were cut back, 0 bases at V and 1 base at J, with 5 bases in the middle. Germline loops: CDR1 LGHDT, CDR2 YNNKEL (reference sequence). The CDR3 is made up of 14 amino acids. CDR3 bases: TGTGCCAGCAGCCAAGATCTCCGCACAGATACGCAGTATTTT. Translating it yields CASSQDLRTDTQYF.

The CDR3 protein is CASSEGSTGGWEYF. CDR3 bases: TGTGCCAGCAGTGAAGGTTCGACCGGGGGTTGGGAGTACTTC. The chain is built from TRBV6-1 and TRBJ2-4; the D gene is possibly TRBD2 (6 bases). The CDR3 has 14 amino acids. CDR1 MNHNS and CDR2 SASEGT come from the germline V gene. With 1 base removed from V and 14 bases from J, the gap between germline ends came to 18 bases.

This chain uses TRBV5-6 with TRBJ1-2; TRBD1 matches at 9 bases. CDR1 is SGHDT, CDR2 YYEEEE, per germline. This CDR3 contains 14 residues. The V gene end was trimmed by 5 bases and the J gene end by 5 bases; junction bases not matched to a gene: 7. CDR3 in DNA: TGTGCCAGCAGTTCACAGGGGGCGCTTTATGGCTACACCTTC. Translating gives CASSSQGALYGYTF.

The V call is TRBV28, the J call TRBJ2-5, with 13 bases lining up with TRBD2. The CDR3 has 16 amino acids. V was clipped by 2 bases and J by 5 bases; unmatched bases: 5. The germline CDR1 and CDR2 sequences are MDHEN and SYDVKM. The chain's CDR3 is CASSLRTSGGRETQYF. In DNA form, the CDR3 reads TGTGCCAGCAGTTTAAGGACTAGCGGGGGTAGGGAGACCCAGTACTTC. Based on the CDR3 plus reference TRBV28 and TRBJ2-5, the full variable domain is DVKVTQSSRYLVKRTGEKVFLECVQDMDHENMFWYRQDPGLGLRLIYFSYDVKMKEKGDIPEGYSVSREKKERFSLILESASTNQTSMYLCASSLRTSGGRETQYFGPGTRLLVL.

This chain uses TRBV6-6 with TRBJ2-1, with TRBD1 as a possible D gene (5 bases). Germline V lookup: CDR1 MNHNY, CDR2 SVGAGI (reference sequence). Trimming shortened V by 2 bases and J by 3 bases, and 11 bases separated the two germline ends. This CDR3 spans 15 amino acids. Here the CDR3 DNA reads TGTGCCAGCAGTTACCAGGGTGAAGGCTACAATGAGCAGTTCTTC. This sequence encodes CASSYQGEGYNEQFF.

The chain couples TRBV28 to TRBJ2-7; 7 bases are a match to TRBD1. The CDR3 spans 13 residues. Germline V lookup: CDR1 MDHEN, CDR2 SYDVKM. J gave up 3 bases and V 7 bases, and 6 bases lay outside the gene matches. In DNA, the CDR3 is TGTGCCAGCACTCGACAGGGCTACTACGAGCAGTACTTC. It is translated as CASTRQGYYEQYF. Supplemented by reference TRBV28 and TRBJ2-7, the full variable domain reads DVKVTQSSRYLVKRTGEKVFLECVQDMDHENMFWYRQDPGLGLRLIYFSYDVKMKEKGDIPEGYSVSREKKERFSLILESASTNQTSMYLCASTRQGYYEQYFGPGTRLTVT.

The genes are TRBV7-9 and TRBJ1-1; TRBD1 might be the D (6 bases). Germline values: CDR1 SEHNR, CDR2 FQNEAQ (reference sequence). This CDR3 is built from 13 residues. V gave up 6 bases and J gave up 6 bases, with 14 bases separating them. CDR3 in amino acids: CASRPTGFPEAFF. CDR3 coding DNA: TGTGCCAGCAGGCCTACAGGGTTCCCTGAAGCTTTCTTT.

This clone appeared once. The rearrangement joins TRBV30 to TRBJ1-6, with 7 bases identical to TRBD1. CDR1 is GTSNPN and CDR2 is SVGIG in the germline V gene (reference sequence). This CDR3 region has 12 residues. Trimming took 5 bases from V and 5 from J; bases not matched to a gene: 0. CDR3 coding DNA: TGTGCCTGGGGGACAGATAATTCACCCCTCCACTTT. Encoded protein: CAWGTDNSPLHF.

This chain uses TRBV28 with TRBJ2-7; TRBD2 might be the D (5 bases). Between the trimmed V and J ends, which lost 5 bases and 5 bases, there was a span of 13 bases. Germline CDR1 MDHEN, CDR2 SYDVKM. The length of the CDR3 is 13 residues. Written as DNA, the CDR3 is TGTGCCAGCAGTCCTAGCTATCCCCACGAGCAGTACTTC. It specifies CASSPSYPHEQYF.

The chain carries TRBV30 and TRBJ2-3; 7 bases are shared with TRBD1. J lost 4 bases, V lost 2 bases, and 12 bases had no gene match. The CDR3 length is 16 residues. Germline assignment: CDR1 GTSNPN and CDR2 SVGIG (reference sequence). The CDR3 DNA reads TGTGCCTGGAGTCCCCTTTCTTCGACAGGGTCAGATACGCAGTATTTT. Its translation is CAWSPLSSTGSDTQYF.

The V call is TRBV25-1, the J call TRBJ2-5; D perhaps matches TRBD2 (7 bases). CDR3 length: 15 residues. Trimming pared 2 bases from V and 4 bases from J, leaving 14 bases between. Germline loops: CDR1 MGHDK, CDR2 SYGVNS. CDR3 DNA sequence: TGTGCCAGCAGTGAAGGCGTCGGGGGGCCAGAGACCCAGTACTTC. It is translated as CASSEGVGGPETQYF. The entire variable domain, with the rest obtained from reference TRBV25-1 and TRBJ2-5, is as follows: EADIYQTPRYLVIGTGKKITLECSQTMGHDKMYWYQQDPGMELHLIHYSYGVNSTEKGDLSSESTVSRIRTEHFPLTLESARPSHTSQYLCASSEGVGGPETQYFGPGTRLLVL.

The chain uses TRBV7-9 and TRBJ2-7; 9 bases agree with TRBD2. V lost 3 bases and J lost 0; bases outside the gene matches: 0. The germline V gene encodes CDR1 SEHNR and CDR2 FQNEAQ (reference sequence). This CDR3 is built from 14 residues. CDR3 in amino acids: CASSFSGGSYEQYF. The CDR3 nucleotides are TGTGCCAGCAGCTTTAGCGGGGGCTCCTACGAGCAGTACTTC.

The chain employs TRBV27 and TRBJ1-4, with D maybe TRBD1 (5 bases). V lost 6 bases and J 8 bases, leaving 13 bases between the germline ends. Germline V lookup: CDR1 MNHEY, CDR2 SMNVEV (reference sequence). The CDR3 extends over 13 amino acids. The CDR3 DNA sequence: TGTGCCAGCAGCCCTGGACGGGGGGAAAAACTGTTTTTT. Translation: CASSPGRGEKLFF. The full variable domain, in which reference TRBV27 and TRBJ1-4 provide the parts outside the CDR3, is EAQVTQNPRYLITVTGKKLTVTCSQNMNHEYMSWYRQDPGLGLRQIYYSMNVEVTDKGDVPEGYKVSRKEKRNFPLILESPSPNQTSLYFCASSPGRGEKLFFGSGTQLSVL.

The chain has TRBV19 and TRBJ1-1, with 7 bases fitting TRBD1. The CDR3 extends over 15 amino acids. V lost 5 bases, J lost 0 bases, and 6 bases stayed unmatched. The germline V gene encodes CDR1 LNHDA and CDR2 SQIVND (reference sequence). The CDR3 reads CASSSQGQLNTEAFF. The CDR3 coding sequence is TGTGCCAGTAGTTCCCAGGGACAGCTGAACACTGAAGCTTTCTTT.

J is TRBJ2-2 and V is TRBV2; the D gene is possibly TRBD1 (6 bases). The length of the CDR3 is 13 residues. V lost 10 bases to trimming and J lost 4 bases, with 13 bases between them. CDR1 and CDR2 (germline): SNHLY, FYNNEI. CDR3 sequence: CAMAEGGTGELFF. The CDR3 DNA is TGTGCCATGGCGGAAGGGGGCACCGGGGAGCTGTTTTTT.

The chain has TRBV18 and TRBJ2-1, with a tentative D call TRBD1 (7 bases). CDR3 size: 16 residues. Germline V lookup: CDR1 KGHSH, CDR2 LQKENI. V shed 1 base and J shed 3 bases, with 13 bases lying between them. The CDR3 DNA sequence: TGTGCCAGCTCACCACAGGGCGGGACAGACTACAATGAGCAGTTCTTC. This sequence encodes CASSPQGGTDYNEQFF. The full variable domain, rest sourced from reference TRBV18 and TRBJ2-1, is NAGVMQNPRHLVRRRGQEARLRCSPMKGHSHVYWYRQLPEEGLKFMVYLQKENIIDESGMPKERFSAEFPKEGPSILRIQQVVRGDSAAYFCASSPQGGTDYNEQFFGPGTRLTVL.

J is TRBJ1-2 and V is TRBV11-3; no definite D call. The CDR3 spans 12 residues. From germline, CDR1 is SGHNT and CDR2 YENEEA. V lost 5 bases and J lost 7, with 11 bases in between. CDR3 in amino acids: CASSLSGFGYTF. The CDR3 coding sequence is TGTGCCAGCAGCCTATCGGGGTTTGGCTACACCTTC. The full variable domain, in which reference TRBV11-3 and TRBJ1-2 provide the parts outside the CDR3, is EAGVVQSPRYKIIEKKQPVAFWCNPISGHNTLYWYLQNLGQGPELLIRYENEEAVDDSQLPKDRFSAERLKGVDSTLKIQPAELGDSAVYLCASSLSGFGYTFGSGTRLTVV.

The V gene is TRBV5-4, the J gene TRBJ2-7, with a tentative D call TRBD1 (6 bases). This CDR3 has 13 residues. Germline V gene data show CDR1 as SGHNT and CDR2 as YYREEE (reference sequence). Trimming removed 3 bases from V and 1 base from J, with 8 bases in between. CDR3 loop: CASSSQGSYEQYF. Written as DNA, the CDR3 is TGTGCCAGCAGCTCCCAGGGGTCCTACGAGCAGTACTTC.

J is TRBJ2-7 and V is TRBV28, with 7 bases that match TRBD2. The CDR3 spans 14 residues. J lost 4 bases, V lost 2 bases, and 5 bases had no gene match. CDR1 is MDHEN, CDR2 SYDVKM, per germline. This chain's CDR3 is CASSLQAGFYEQYF. CDR3 nucleotides: TGTGCCAGCAGTTTACAAGCGGGGTTTTACGAGCAGTACTTC.

The V call is TRBV18, the J call TRBJ2-3; TRBD2 matches at 12 bases. The length of the CDR3 is 17 residues. With V trimmed by 6 bases and J by 1 base, 8 bases remained unmatched. The germline V gene has CDR1 KGHSH and CDR2 LQKENI. This chain's CDR3 is CASSSRLAGDRTDTQYF. The CDR3, as DNA: TGTGCCAGCTCCTCAAGACTAGCGGGGGACCGCACAGATACGCAGTATTTT. The whole variable domain, remainder taken from reference TRBV18 and TRBJ2-3, is NAGVMQNPRHLVRRRGQEARLRCSPMKGHSHVYWYRQLPEEGLKFMVYLQKENIIDESGMPKERFSAEFPKEGPSILRIQQVVRGDSAAYFCASSSRLAGDRTDTQYFGPGTRLTVL.

The chain carries TRBV15 and TRBJ1-1; 8 bases are a match to TRBD1. CDR1 is LNHNV and CDR2 is YYDKDF in the germline V gene (reference sequence). V lost 0 bases to trimming and J lost 4 bases; unmatched junction nucleotides: 4. The CDR3 loop spans 15 amino acids. The CDR3 DNA sequence: TGTGCCACCAGCAGAGAGTGGACAGGGAGCACTGAAGCTTTCTTT. Amino acid sequence: CATSREWTGSTEAFF.